The rows below give T cell receptor beta chains drawn from one sample of a study of T cells after posttransplantation cyclophosphamide. Assay used: immunoSEQ multiplex PCR; TCRdb lists only in-frame clones, some missing. This table has about 19,000 clones, around 68% appearing once. Sequencing was performed on PBMCs, taken after an allogeneic stem cell transplant with post-transplant cyclophosphamide. These receptors were collected from a young adult male patient who received an allogeneic stem cell transplant from a related donor, was CMV-positive, and had acute GVHD only. Some of the T cells might come from the graft donor. Both conserved end residues are part of each CDR3. A D gene is named only where the DNA matches it firmly. Clone size is not always given. Where it is, it says once, few, many or a class for expanded clones.

V gene	J gene	clone size	D gene	CDR3 DNA	CDR3 protein
TRBV4-3	TRBJ1-4	NA	TRBD1	TGCGCCAGCAGCCAGGAACAGGGGGCCGGGGGTGAAAAACTGTTTTTT	CASSQEQGAGGEKLFF
TRBV7-2	TRBJ2-2	NA	NA	TGTGCCAGCAGCCGAGCGGCACCTCTAACCGGGGAGCTGTTTTTT	CASSRAAPLTGELFF
TRBV5-6	TRBJ2-3	NA	NA	TGTGCCAGCCGAATTCTCCCCGCAACCTCGACAGGTACGCAGTATTTT	CASRILPATSTGTQYF
TRBV28	TRBJ1-5	NA	NA	TGTGCCAGCCGTACGACAGTTCAGCCCCAGCATTTT	CASRTTVQPQHF
TRBV6-6	TRBJ2-1	few	TRBD2	TGTGCCAGCAGCGACAAGCGGGGGGGATACAATGAGCAGTTCTTC	CASSDKRGGYNEQFF
TRBV7-9	TRBJ2-3	NA	NA	TGTGCCAGCAGCCCTCGGGACTCCCACGCGACAGATACGCAGTATTTT	CASSPRDSHATDTQYF
TRBV5-1	TRBJ1-2	NA	TRBD1	TGCGCCAGCAGCTTGGATGACAGGGTAAACTATGGCTACACCTTC	CASSLDDRVNYGYTF
TRBV4-3	TRBJ2-6	NA	NA	TGCGCCAGCAGCCAAGACCCCTGGACGGGGAACTCTGGGGCCAACGTCCTGACTTTC	CASSQDPWTGNSGANVLTF
TRBV9	TRBJ1-1	NA	NA	TGTGCCAGCAGCGTAGCCCCAACAGGGCAGAACACTGAAGCTTTCTTT	CASSVAPTGQNTEAFF
TRBV18	TRBJ2-5	NA	NA	TGTGCCAGCTCACCACTCCGACTCACGGGCGGGGAGACCCAGTACTTC	CASSPLRLTGGETQYF
TRBV7-2	TRBJ1-2	NA	TRBD1	TGTGCCAGCAGCTTACCTACCAACAGGGGCTATGGCTACACCTTC	CASSLPTNRGYGYTF
TRBV5-1	TRBJ1-1	NA	NA	TGCGCCAGCAGCTCGCGCGGCGCAGAGAGGAACACTGAAGCTTTCTTT	CASSSRGAERNTEAFF
TRBV19	TRBJ1-5	NA	NA	TGTGCCAGTAGTATCGGGTGGAATAGCAATCAGCCCCAGCATTTT	CASSIGWNSNQPQHF
TRBV6-6	TRBJ1-5	NA	NA	TGTGCCAGCAGTTTGGCCCAGGGGAGCAATCAGCCCCAGCATTTT	CASSLAQGSNQPQHF
TRBV4-2	TRBJ2-1	few	TRBD2	TGTGCCAGCAGCGCGGGACTAGCGGGGGGGGAGCAGTTCTTC	CASSAGLAGGEQFF
TRBV4-3	TRBJ2-7	NA	NA	TGCGCCAGCAGCCAAGATCGGCAGGGATCCGAGCAGTACTTC	CASSQDRQGSEQYF
TRBV19	TRBJ2-3	NA	TRBD1	TGTGCCAGTAGGGACAGGGGGCGCGCAGATACGCAGTATTTT	CASRDRGRADTQYF
TRBV5-1	TRBJ2-3	NA	TRBD1	TGCGCCAGCAGCCTCGGGACAGGGCTCACAGATACGCAGTATTTT	CASSLGTGLTDTQYF
TRBV5-1	TRBJ2-1	NA	NA	TGCGCCAGCAGCTTGGCACAGAGAGAGTACAATGAGCAGTTCTTC	CASSLAQREYNEQFF
TRBV7-7	TRBJ2-1	NA	TRBD2	TGTGCCAGCAGCCCTACTAGCGGGGGGAGCTCCTACAATGAGCAGTTCTTC	CASSPTSGGSSYNEQFF
TRBV4-1	TRBJ1-2	NA	NA	TGCGCCAGCAGCCAAGATCCCCAGGGGCTAGACTATGGCTACACCTTC	CASSQDPQGLDYGYTF
TRBV7-2	TRBJ2-1	NA	TRBD2	TGTGCCAGCAGCTGGACTAGCGGGGGATTCTATGAGCAGTTCTTC	CASSWTSGGFYEQFF
TRBV10-3	TRBJ2-1	once	TRBD2	TGTGCCATCAGCCTAGCGGGGGGCGATGAGCAGTTCTTC	CAISLAGGDEQFF
TRBV9	TRBJ2-1	NA	TRBD1	TGTGCCAGCAGCCCCGGCCATGGGACAGGCTCCTACAATGAGCAGTTCTTC	CASSPGHGTGSYNEQFF
TRBV6-6	TRBJ2-3	few	TRBD2	TGTGCCAGCACCCTAGCGGGGGGCGGAACAGATACGCAGTATTTT	CASTLAGGGTDTQYF
TRBV4-1	TRBJ2-5	few	NA	TGCGCCAGCAGCCAAGAGGGTCGAGGGCTCCTGGAGACCCAGTACTTC	CASSQEGRGLLETQYF
TRBV6-5	TRBJ1-1	NA	NA	TGTGCCAGCAGCTTCGGGGGGGAGGCTTTCTTT	CASSFGGEAFF
TRBV29-1	TRBJ1-1	NA	TRBD1	TGCAGCGCCCAAACAGGGGGAAACACTGAAGCTTTCTTT	CSAQTGGNTEAFF
TRBV18	TRBJ1-2	NA	NA	TGTGCCAGCTCACCTATGGATGCAGCGACTGGCTACACCTTC	CASSPMDAATGYTF
TRBV5-1	TRBJ1-2	NA	NA	TGCGCCAGCAGCTTCACGGGTGGAAGCGGCTACACCTTC	CASSFTGGSGYTF
TRBV9	TRBJ1-2	NA	TRBD1	TGTGCCAGCAGCCTCCGGGGGACAGAGGTATATGGCTACACCTTC	CASSLRGTEVYGYTF
TRBV5-1	TRBJ2-7	once	NA	TGCGCCAGCAGCTTGAGATTTGGGGGCGGTTCCTCCTACGAGCAGTACTTC	CASSLRFGGGSSYEQYF
TRBV19	TRBJ1-5	NA	TRBD1	TGTGCCAGTAGTATAGTTGGGGGGACAGGAAGCAATCAGCCCCAGCATTTT	CASSIVGGTGSNQPQHF